Below, 31 T cell receptor beta chains from the same sample are listed, as sequenced in a study of cytomegalovirus exposure and HLA in healthy donors. Primers: 60 Vbeta forward and 13 Jbeta reverse. Method: immunoSEQ multiplex PCR; TCRdb's copy keeps in-frame clones and lacks some. The data show around 57,000 clones, with approximately 88% seen just once and less than 1.6% held by the top ten. The source material was PBMCs. The receptors were sampled from a man under 40 in good health and CMV-seropositive.

The genes are TRBV9 and TRBJ1-4, with D possibly TRBD1 on 5 matching bases. V was shortened by 3 bases and J by 0 bases, with 15 bases between the two germline ends. Germline V gene sequence: CDR1 SGDLS, CDR2 YYNGEE. CDR3 length equals 17 residues. The chain's CDR3 is CASSAFDRLATNEKLFF. The CDR3 DNA reads TGTGCCAGCAGCGCCTTCGACAGACTTGCAACTAATGAAAAACTGTTTTTT.

The chain links TRBV7-2 to TRBJ1-1; D might be TRBD1 (6 bases). Trimming cost V 4 bases and J 11 bases, with 17 bases left between them. CDR3 size: 13 residues. The germline gives CDR1 SGHTA, CDR2 FQGNSA. The CDR3 DNA is TGTGCCAGCAGCTACGACCAGGGGTTAGCGGCTTTCTTT. It is translated as CASSYDQGLAAFF.

The chain joins TRBV10-3 to TRBJ2-3, with TRBD2 identical over 15 bases. V lost 4 bases, J lost 4 bases, and 6 bases stayed unmatched. Germline CDR1 reads ENHRY; CDR2 reads SYGVKD. This CDR3 spans 17 amino acids. In DNA, the CDR3 is TGTGCCATCAGTGGGACTAGCGGGAGGGCCGGGGCAGATACGCAGTATTTT. It specifies CAISGTSGRAGADTQYF.

This chain uses TRBV6-5 with TRBJ2-1; 12 nucleotides agree with TRBD1. This CDR3 is built from 15 residues. CDR1 is MNHEY, CDR2 SVGAGI, per germline. The ends lost 2 bases at V and 5 bases at J; junction bases unmatched: 1. CDR3 residues: CASSYGTGGNNEQFF. CDR3 coding DNA: TGTGCCAGCAGTTACGGGACAGGGGGCAACAATGAGCAGTTCTTC.

V gene TRBV18 combines with J gene TRBJ2-7; TRBD1 matches at 9 bases. The CDR3 extends over 14 amino acids. CDR1 KGHSH and CDR2 LQKENI come from the germline V gene. The junction had 1 base not matched to a gene; V was cut back by 1 base and J by 3 bases. The CDR3 DNA follows: TGTGCCAGCTCACCACAGACAGGGGGCTACGAGCAGTACTTC. Translating gives CASSPQTGGYEQYF.

This chain links TRBV7-9 with TRBJ1-1; D perhaps matches TRBD1 (5 bases). V dropped 7 bases and J dropped 3 bases, with 18 bases sitting between them. CDR3 length equals 15 residues. Germline CDR1 SEHNR, CDR2 FQNEAQ (reference sequence). The CDR3 DNA reads as TGTGCCAGCAAAACGCGGGGGTCCCCTTACACTGAAGCTTTCTTT. Protein sequence: CASKTRGSPYTEAFF.

This clone is a singleton in its sample. The chain uses TRBV19 and TRBJ1-2, with D possibly TRBD1 on 6 matching bases. Germline CDR1 reads LNHDA; CDR2 reads SQIVND (reference sequence). The CDR3 sequence is 16 residues long. V was shortened by 6 bases and J by 3 bases, with 20 bases between the two germline ends. Written as DNA, the CDR3 is TGTGCCAGTAGCCCTAGGACAGCGAATGTCGACTATGGCTACACCTTC. Translation gives CASSPRTANVDYGYTF.

V usage is TRBV7-2 and J usage is TRBJ1-1, with a tentative D call TRBD1 (5 bases). Trimming stripped 1 base from V and 0 bases from J, with 9 bases between. The germline V gene has CDR1 SGHTA and CDR2 FQGNSA. The CDR3 length is 15 residues. The CDR3 loop reads CASSLGGSLNTEAFF. The CDR3 DNA reads TGTGCCAGCAGCTTAGGGGGCAGCTTGAACACTGAAGCTTTCTTT.

The genes are TRBV6-4 and TRBJ2-3, with 8 bases fitting TRBD2. This CDR3 has 16 amino acids. CDR1 and CDR2 (germline): MRHNA, SNTAGT. V dropped 3 bases and J dropped 0; count of bases not matched to a gene: 5. CDR3: CASSERAGGSTDTQYF. The CDR3 region has the DNA TGTGCCAGCAGTGAGAGGGCGGGAGGTAGCACAGATACGCAGTATTTT.

The chain combines TRBV6-5 with TRBJ2-3; 8 bases are a match to TRBD2. Germline values: CDR1 MNHEY, CDR2 SVGAGI. The CDR3 runs 14 residues. The V and J ends lost 7 bases and 8 bases, in that order; junction bases with no gene match: 11. The chain's CDR3 is CASTTGGDTATQYF. CDR3 sequence (DNA): TGTGCCAGCACCACGGGAGGGGATACTGCTACGCAGTATTTT.

The chain recombines TRBV7-8 with TRBJ2-7; D uncertain. Germline V lookup: CDR1 SGHVS, CDR2 FQNEAQ. This CDR3 contains 14 residues. Deletions cut 4 bases from V and 2 bases from J, with 12 bases between. DNA for the CDR3: TGTGCCAGCAGCTACAGCTCACCAGCCTACGAGCAGTACTTC. Translation: CASSYSSPAYEQYF.

V gene TRBV5-1 combines with J gene TRBJ2-3; 10 nucleotides agree with TRBD1. Germline CDR1 and CDR2: SGHRS and YFSETQ. The CDR3 is made up of 15 amino acids. V was pared by 1 base and J by 6 bases, with 5 bases of the junction left unmatched. The CDR3 protein is CASSLTGQGGDTQYF. The CDR3 nucleotides are TGCGCCAGCAGCTTGACCGGACAGGGGGGGGATACGCAGTATTTT.

V gene TRBV11-2 combines with J gene TRBJ1-1, with TRBD1 matching over 7 bases. V lost 4 bases to trimming and J lost 4 bases; unmatched junction nucleotides: 12. This CDR3 has 16 residues. CDR1 is SGHAT, CDR2 FQNNGV, per germline. CDR3 sequence reads: CASSSRQGGTRTEAFF. CDR3 nucleotide sequence: TGTGCCAGCAGCTCTCGTCAAGGGGGCACGCGCACTGAAGCTTTCTTT.

The chain has TRBV7-3 and TRBJ2-1, with 8 nucleotides matching TRBD2. The CDR3 runs to 16 residues. Unmatched junction bases numbered 12, after V lost 5 bases and J lost 6 bases. Germline V gene data show CDR1 as SGHTA and CDR2 as FQGTGA. CDR3 nucleotide sequence: TGTGCCAGCAGCAGAACCGGGACTAGGTTGTCCAATGAGCAGTTCTTC. Amino acids: CASSRTGTRLSNEQFF.

The chain has TRBV11-2 and TRBJ2-3; D may be TRBD1 (6 bases). The V gene lost 5 bases and the J gene lost 3 bases, with 9 bases spanning the gap. The CDR3 is 13 residues long. Germline loops: CDR1 SGHAT, CDR2 FQNNGV. CDR3 region: CASSRDRTDTQYF. The CDR3 nucleotides read TGTGCCAGCAGCCGAGACAGGACAGATACGCAGTATTTT. The whole variable domain, filled in from reference TRBV11-2 and TRBJ2-3, reads EAGVAQSPRYKIIEKRQSVAFWCNPISGHATLYWYQQILGQGPKLLIQFQNNGVVDDSQLPKDRFSAERLKGVDSTLKIQPAKLEDSAVYLCASSRDRTDTQYFGPGTRLTVL.

The chain employs TRBV28 and TRBJ1-4, with D possibly matching TRBD1 (6 bases). The length of the CDR3 is 12 residues. V was shortened by 6 bases and J by 13 bases, with 15 bases between the two germline ends. Germline assignment: CDR1 MDHEN and CDR2 SYDVKM. The CDR3 is CASRSQGSRLFF. For the CDR3, the DNA is TGTGCCAGCAGATCGCAGGGGTCTAGACTGTTTTTT.

The chain recombines TRBV27 with TRBJ2-7; D is unresolved. The CDR3 contains 13 residues. V lost 6 bases, J lost 4 bases, and 13 bases lay in between. Germline loops: CDR1 MNHEY, CDR2 SMNVEV (reference sequence). The CDR3 protein is CASRSTGLYEQYF. In DNA form, the CDR3 reads TGTGCCAGCAGATCGACGGGTCTATACGAGCAGTACTTC.

The chain is built from TRBV15 and TRBJ2-7, with TRBD1 matching over 7 bases. The trim removed 2 bases at V and 3 bases at J, leaving 7 bases unmatched. Germline values: CDR1 LNHNV, CDR2 YYDKDF (reference sequence). This CDR3 comprises 15 residues. The CDR3 bases are TGTGCCACCAGCAGACGTACAGGGGAGTTCTACGAGCAGTACTTC. Translating it yields CATSRRTGEFYEQYF. The variable domain in full, completed from reference TRBV15 and TRBJ2-7, reads DAMVIQNPRYQVTQFGKPVTLSCSQTLNHNVMYWYQQKSSQAPKLLFHYYDKDFNNEADTPDNFQSRRPNTSFCFLDIRSPGLGDTAMYLCATSRRTGEFYEQYFGPGTRLTVT.

CDR3 DNA sequence: TGTGCCAGCAGCTTAGATTCCCAGGGAGGCTTGGTTGTCGACTATGGCTACACCTTC. It is translated as CASSLDSQGGLVVDYGYTF. The J gene is TRBJ1-2, the V gene TRBV13, with D possibly matching TRBD1 (5 bases). Between the trimmed V and J ends, which lost 1 base and 3 bases, there was a span of 24 bases. This CDR3 contains 19 residues. Per the germline V gene, CDR1 is PRHDT and CDR2 is FYEKMQ (reference sequence).

The rearrangement uses TRBV11-1 and TRBJ2-7; 10 bases are a match to TRBD2. With V trimmed by 5 bases and J by 1 base, 17 bases remained unmatched. The CDR3 contains 19 residues. The germline CDR1 and CDR2 sequences are SGHAT and FQDESV (reference sequence). CDR3 in DNA: TGTGCCAGCAGCCCCCTAAGCTTTGTGACTAGCGGGCCTTCCTACGAGCAGTACTTC. It translates to CASSPLSFVTSGPSYEQYF.

The rearrangement joins TRBV28 to TRBJ1-2; 10 nucleotides match TRBD1. There are 19 residues in the CDR3. V trimming: 3 bases; J trimming: 5 bases; junction bases outside the gene matches: 18. CDR1 MDHEN and CDR2 SYDVKM come from the germline V gene. The CDR3 DNA is TGTGCCAGCAGTTTGAAACTCGGGACAGGGGACATCTTAAAATATGGCTACACCTTC. Protein: CASSLKLGTGDILKYGYTF.

The chain combines TRBV2 with TRBJ2-1; TRBD2 agrees at 9 bases. Germline V lookup: CDR1 SNHLY, CDR2 FYNNEI. The V and J ends lost 3 bases and 5 bases, in that order; junction bases with no gene match: 5. The CDR3 is made up of 15 amino acids. This CDR3 is CASSDRVAGDNEQFF. The CDR3 region has the DNA TGTGCCAGCAGTGACAGGGTAGCGGGAGACAATGAGCAGTTCTTC.

This chain uses TRBV30 with TRBJ1-2; D remains ambiguous. CDR1 and CDR2 from the germline V gene are GTSNPN and SVGIG (reference sequence). The ends were cut back, 0 bases at V and 8 bases at J, with 25 bases in the middle. The CDR3 runs 17 residues. In nucleotides, the CDR3 is TGTGCCTGGAGTGTACGATGGAGTACATCGATGGATCCCGGCTACACCTTC. Translated, it gives CAWSVRWSTSMDPGYTF.

The chain carries TRBV7-8 and TRBJ1-3, with 7 positions matching TRBD1. With V trimmed by 2 bases and J by 2 bases, 9 bases remained unmatched. The CDR3 contains 17 residues. CDR1 is SGHVS and CDR2 is FQNEAQ in the germline V gene. The CDR3 DNA reads TGTGCCAGCAGCTTATCTCCCTGGACAGGCCCTGGAAACACCATATATTTT. Protein: CASSLSPWTGPGNTIYF. The complete variable domain, with remaining parts taken from reference TRBV7-8 and TRBJ1-3, reads GAGVSQSPRYKVAKRGQDVALRCDPISGHVSLFWYQQALGQGPEFLTYFQNEAQLDKSGLPSDRFFAERPEGSVSTLKIQRTQQEDSAVYLCASSLSPWTGPGNTIYFGEGSWLTVV.

The rearrangement uses TRBV7-9 and TRBJ2-5; TRBD2 matches at 10 bases. The CDR3 consists of 15 residues. V lost 2 bases to trimming and J lost 7 bases; unmatched junction nucleotides: 7. Germline CDR1 SEHNR, CDR2 FQNEAQ (reference sequence). The CDR3 nucleotides read TGTGCCAGCAGCTTATCTGGACTAGCGGACGGGACCCAGTACTTC. As protein: CASSLSGLADGTQYF.

The V gene is TRBV18, the J gene TRBJ1-2, with D maybe TRBD1 (6 bases). Trimming took off 5 bases at V and 8 bases at J, with 24 bases between the two ends. CDR3 length: 16 amino acids. CDR1 is KGHSH and CDR2 is LQKENI in the germline V gene. The CDR3 is CASSSTLNRVNMGYTF. CDR3 coding DNA: TGTGCCAGCTCATCGACTTTGAACAGGGTTAATATGGGCTACACCTTC.

The chain recombines TRBV19 with TRBJ1-4; TRBD1 aligns across 7 bases. Germline V gene data show CDR1 as LNHDA and CDR2 as SQIVND (reference sequence). This CDR3 region has 15 residues. V was clipped by 5 bases and J by 4 bases; unmatched bases: 7. The CDR3, as DNA: TGTGCCAGTAGTCCCCGGACAGGTTATAATGAAAAACTGTTTTTT. Translated: CASSPRTGYNEKLFF.

This clone appeared a single time. The chain employs TRBV29-1 and TRBJ1-1; D call uncertain. Germline V gene data show CDR1 as SQVTM and CDR2 as ANQGSEA. The length of the CDR3 is 14 residues. V shed 4 bases and J shed 0 bases, with 12 bases lying between them. CDR3 amino acids: CSVGAVDMNTEAFF. The CDR3, as DNA: TGCAGCGTTGGGGCAGTCGACATGAACACTGAAGCTTTCTTT.

In this sample, this clone is medium-sized (0.01 to 0.1%). This chain links TRBV4-1 with TRBJ1-4, with D perhaps TRBD1 (5 bases). The germline V gene encodes CDR1 MGHRA and CDR2 YSYEKL. The CDR3 runs to 17 residues. V shed 0 bases and J shed 3 bases, with 14 bases lying between them. The CDR3 DNA follows: TGCGCCAGCAGCCAAGAGAGCCGGGCAGGGTCTAATGAAAAACTGTTTTTT. It is translated as CASSQESRAGSNEKLFF.

The chain links TRBV12-5 to TRBJ1-5; D is undetermined. Trimming took off 6 bases at V and 12 bases at J, with 18 bases between the two ends. The germline gives CDR1 LGHNT, CDR2 FRNRAP. The CDR3 consists of 13 residues. DNA of the CDR3: TGTGCTAGTGGCCACCCCAGCAATCTAGTCCAGCATTTT. Amino acids: CASGHPSNLVQHF.

CDR3 sequence reads: CASTLFGGDQETQYF. Written as DNA, the CDR3 is TGTGCCAGCACCCTCTTCGGCGGAGATCAAGAGACCCAGTACTTC. The V and J genes are TRBV9 and TRBJ2-5; no definite D call. This CDR3 has 15 amino acids. Germline V gene lookup returns CDR1 SGDLS and CDR2 YYNGEE. Trimming left V 6 bases short and J 2 bases short, with 17 bases between.